A single sample is the source of the 7 T cell receptor beta chains below, sequenced in a study of cytomegalovirus exposure and HLA in healthy donors. TCRdb's table, derived via immunoSEQ multiplex PCR, lists solely in-frame clones and lacks some. Of some 90,000 clones in the sample, roughly 90% were seen once. Sequencing used PBMCs. The receptors originated from a man younger than 35 in good health and CMV-seropositive.

CDR3 sequence reads: CASLGTGQETQYF. CDR3 DNA: TGTGCCAGCTTGGGGACAGGGCAAGAGACCCAGTACTTC. V usage is TRBV6-5 and J usage is TRBJ2-5; 9 nucleotides agree with TRBD1. The CDR3 has 13 residues. Germline assignment: CDR1 MNHEY and CDR2 SVGAGI. V lost 8 bases, J lost 2 bases, and 3 bases stayed unmatched.

The rearrangement joins TRBV4-3 to TRBJ1-5; D may be TRBD1 (5 bases). V dropped 1 base and J dropped 3 bases, with 13 bases sitting between them. CDR3 size: 16 residues. Germline V CDR1 and CDR2: LGHNA, YSLEER. The CDR3, as DNA: TGCGCCAGCAGCCAAGTAGTGGCAGGGATCAATCAGCCCCAGCATTTT. Translated: CASSQVVAGINQPQHF.

The gene calls are TRBV9 and TRBJ2-2; D is unclear. Trimming pared 2 bases from V and 8 bases from J, leaving 7 bases between. The CDR3 has 12 residues. Germline CDR1 is SGDLS and CDR2 is YYNGEE. The CDR3 loop reads CASSVPLGELFF. The CDR3 bases are TGTGCCAGCAGCGTCCCGTTAGGGGAGCTGTTTTTT.

The genes are TRBV10-1 and TRBJ2-3; 7 bases are shared with TRBD2. With V trimmed by 3 bases and J by 8 bases, 2 bases remained unmatched. This CDR3 region has 12 residues. CDR1 is WNHNN and CDR2 is SYGVQD in the germline V gene (reference sequence). The CDR3 DNA reads TGCGCCAGCAGTGACCAGCGGGGTACGCAGTATTTT. Translated: CASSDQRGTQYF.

The V and J genes are TRBV6-1 and TRBJ2-5; D is possibly TRBD1 (6 bases). V was pared by 0 bases and J by 7 bases, with 15 bases between. The V gene's germline CDR1 is MNHNS and CDR2 SASEGT. The CDR3 consists of 15 residues. The DNA of the CDR3 is TGTGCCAGCAGTGAAGCAAGCAGGGGTTGGGGGACCCAGTACTTC. Residues: CASSEASRGWGTQYF.

The chain recombines TRBV7-2 with TRBJ2-5; tentative D call: TRBD1 (6 bases). Germline V gives CDR1 SGHTA, CDR2 FQGNSA. The ends were cut back, 1 base at V and 9 bases at J, with 12 bases in the middle. This CDR3 is 13 amino acids long. CDR3 sequence: CASSLGQVLAQYF. The CDR3 region has the DNA TGTGCCAGCAGCTTAGGACAGGTCTTGGCCCAGTACTTC.

The gene calls are TRBV6-5 and TRBJ2-1; tentative D call: TRBD2 (5 bases). The V gene lost 8 bases and the J gene lost 4 bases, with 6 bases spanning the gap. Germline V gives CDR1 MNHEY, CDR2 SVGAGI. This CDR3 contains 11 residues. CDR3 amino acids: CASRTYNEQFF. CDR3 nucleotides: TGTGCCAGCCGGACTTACAATGAGCAGTTCTTC.